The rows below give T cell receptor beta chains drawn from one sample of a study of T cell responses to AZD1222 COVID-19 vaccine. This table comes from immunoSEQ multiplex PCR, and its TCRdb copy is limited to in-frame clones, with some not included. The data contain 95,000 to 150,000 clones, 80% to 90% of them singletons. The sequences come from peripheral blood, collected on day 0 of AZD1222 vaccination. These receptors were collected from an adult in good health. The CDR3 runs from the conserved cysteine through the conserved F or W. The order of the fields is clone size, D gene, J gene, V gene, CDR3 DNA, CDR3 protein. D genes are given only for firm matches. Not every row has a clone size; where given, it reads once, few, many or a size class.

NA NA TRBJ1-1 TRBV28 TGTGCCAGCAGGGGACGGGACACTGAAGCTTTCTTT CASRGRDTEAFF
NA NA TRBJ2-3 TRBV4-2 TGTGCCAGCAGCCCGTTACCCAGGACCCTTAGCACAGATACGCAGTATTTT CASSPLPRTLSTDTQYF
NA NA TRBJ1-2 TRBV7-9 TGTGCCAGCAGCTCCCAGGGTCTTGGGGGCTACACCTTC CASSSQGLGGYTF
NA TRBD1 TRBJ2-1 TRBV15 TGTGCCACCAGCAGCCGGGACAGGGGCGATGAGCAGTTCTTC CATSSRDRGDEQFF
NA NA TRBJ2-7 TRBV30 TGTGCCTGGAGTCTCGGGGGTGGGGACGAGCAGTACTTC CAWSLGGGDEQYF
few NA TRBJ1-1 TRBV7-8 TGTGCCAGCAGCTTTATGAGTCCAGGGGTGCACACTGAAGCTTTCTTT CASSFMSPGVHTEAFF
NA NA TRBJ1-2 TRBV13 TGTGCCAGCAGCTTAGCCGGCACCCCTAACTATGGCTACACCTTC CASSLAGTPNYGYTF
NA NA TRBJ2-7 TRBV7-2 TGTGCCAGCAGCTTTGGACAGCGCTACGAGCAGTACTTC CASSFGQRYEQYF
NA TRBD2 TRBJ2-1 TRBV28 TGTGCCAGCAGTTTAGTCGATTTAGGCCTAGCGGGAAGTTACAATGAGCAGTTCTTC CASSLVDLGLAGSYNEQFF
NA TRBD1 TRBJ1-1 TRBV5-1 TGCGCCAGCAGCTTGGCAAGGGGGCTGGGGGACACTGAAGCTTTCTTT CASSLARGLGDTEAFF
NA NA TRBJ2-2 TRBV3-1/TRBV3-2 TGTGCCAGCAGCCGGTGGGACCCACCCCGGGAGCTGTTTTTT CASSRWDPPRELFF
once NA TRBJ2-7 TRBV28 TGTGCCAGCAGTTCCGGGACACAACTTAACGAGCAGTACTTC CASSSGTQLNEQYF
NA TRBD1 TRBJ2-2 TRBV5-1 TGCGCCAGCAGCTTACAGGGGACCACCGGGGAGCTGTTTTTT CASSLQGTTGELFF
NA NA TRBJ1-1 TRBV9 TGTGCCAGCAGCCCCCAGGGGAACACTGAAGCTTTCTTT CASSPQGNTEAFF
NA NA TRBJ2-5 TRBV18 TGTGCCAGCTCAAGGGACCGGGAGACCCAGTACTTC CASSRDRETQYF
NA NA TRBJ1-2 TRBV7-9 TGTGCCAGCAGTTCGGATGGCCTCTTTGGCTACACCTTC CASSSDGLFGYTF
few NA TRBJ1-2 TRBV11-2 TGTGCCAGCAGCCCTAGTACGGTGCATGGCTACACCTTC CASSPSTVHGYTF
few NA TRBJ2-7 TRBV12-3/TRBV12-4 TGTGCCAGCAGCCGATTCTACGAGCAGTACTTC CASSRFYEQYF
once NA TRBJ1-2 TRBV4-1 TGCGCCAGCAGCCGGATTGCTGTTTCTAACTATGGCTACACCTTC CASSRIAVSNYGYTF
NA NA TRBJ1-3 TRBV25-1 TGTGCCAGCAGTGGACTGCACTACTCTGGAAACACCATATATTTT CASSGLHYSGNTIYF
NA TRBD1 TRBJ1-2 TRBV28 TGTGCCAGCAGTCGGGACAGGGGCCGTTATGGCTACACCTTC CASSRDRGRYGYTF
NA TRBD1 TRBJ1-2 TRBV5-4 TGTGCCAGCAGCTGGCAGGGGGGTGGCTACACCTTC CASSWQGGGYTF
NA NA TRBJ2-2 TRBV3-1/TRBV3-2 TGTGCCAGCAGCCATGGCGGGGAGCTGTTTTTT CASSHGGELFF
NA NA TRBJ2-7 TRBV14 TGTGCCAGCAGCCAACGTTCGGTAGTGAGCGGAGGCGGAGTCGAGCAGTACTTC CASSQRSVVSGGGVEQYF
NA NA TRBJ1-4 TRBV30 TGTGCCTGGAGCCACCTCCCACAAGGAGGGCAAAAACTGTTTTTT CAWSHLPQGGQKLFF
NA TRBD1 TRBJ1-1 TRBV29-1 TGCAGCGTTGGACAGGGGGTTGGCTTTGGAGCTTTCTTT CSVGQGVGFGAFF
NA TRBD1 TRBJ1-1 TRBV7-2 TGTGCCAGCAGCCCCCGGACAGGGCAGGGTGAAGCTTTCTTT CASSPRTGQGEAFF
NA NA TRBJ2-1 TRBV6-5 TGTGCCAGCCGCCTGCTACCCAATGAGCAGTTCTTC CASRLLPNEQFF
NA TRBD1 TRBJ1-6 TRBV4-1 TGCGCCAGCAGCCGTGGGGGGGACAGGGTGCGGAATTCACCCCTCCACTTT CASSRGGDRVRNSPLHF
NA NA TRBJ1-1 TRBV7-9 TGTGCCAGCAGTCGTAGGGGGGGTGTAACTGAAGCTTTCTTT CASSRRGGVTEAFF
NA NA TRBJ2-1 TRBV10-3 TGTGCCATCAGTGAGTGGCCGGATGCTGAGCAGTTCTTC CAISEWPDAEQFF
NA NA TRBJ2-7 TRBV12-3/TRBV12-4 TGTGCCAGCAGCGGATCAGGGTGGGTGCAGTACTTC CASSGSGWVQYF
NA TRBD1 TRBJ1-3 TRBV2 TGTGCCAGCAGTTCCAGTGACAGGGCTGGAAACACCATATATTTT CASSSSDRAGNTIYF
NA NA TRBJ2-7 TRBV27 TGTGCCAGCGGTGTGGGTACCTCCTACGAGCAGTACTTC CASGVGTSYEQYF
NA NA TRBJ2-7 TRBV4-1 TGCGCCAGCAGGGCTAGCTCCGTTTCCTACGAGCAGTACTTC CASRASSVSYEQYF
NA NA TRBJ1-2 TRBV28 TGTGCCAGCACCCCACAAGAGAATAGGTATGGCTACACCTTC CASTPQENRYGYTF
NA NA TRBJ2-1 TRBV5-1 TGCGCCAGCAGGAAGGGACCCTCGGAGGTGAATGAGCAGTTCTTC CASRKGPSEVNEQFF
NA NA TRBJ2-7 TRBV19 TGTGCCAGTCAAGGAACAGGGAGAGGGACCTCGATCTACGAGCAGTACTTC CASQGTGRGTSIYEQYF
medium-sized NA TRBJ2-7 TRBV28 TGTGCCAGCTATTCAAATTCCGGGATGCCCCACGAGCAGTACTTC CASYSNSGMPHEQYF
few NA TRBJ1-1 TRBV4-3 TGCGCCAGCAGCCCGTCCCTTTTGAACACTGAAGCTTTCTTT CASSPSLLNTEAFF
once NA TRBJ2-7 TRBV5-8 TGTGCCAGCAGTGTTGGGGGACGGAACGAGCAGTACTTC CASSVGGRNEQYF
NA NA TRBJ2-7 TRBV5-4 TGTGCCGGCCGTGACAGCAGCTCCTACGAGCAGTACTTC CAGRDSSSYEQYF
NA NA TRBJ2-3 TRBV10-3 TGTGCCATCAGTGAGGGAGTTTTGGGCCCCCACACAGATACGCAGTATTTT CAISEGVLGPHTDTQYF
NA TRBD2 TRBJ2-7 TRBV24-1 TGTGCCACCAGTGATTTTAACCCGGGACTAGCGGGAGTTCGTGTTCCCTACGAGCAGTACTTC CATSDFNPGLAGVRVPYEQYF
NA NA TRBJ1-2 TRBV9 TGTGCCAGCAGCGCCGGACTCCAGTCTAACTATGGCTACACCTTC CASSAGLQSNYGYTF